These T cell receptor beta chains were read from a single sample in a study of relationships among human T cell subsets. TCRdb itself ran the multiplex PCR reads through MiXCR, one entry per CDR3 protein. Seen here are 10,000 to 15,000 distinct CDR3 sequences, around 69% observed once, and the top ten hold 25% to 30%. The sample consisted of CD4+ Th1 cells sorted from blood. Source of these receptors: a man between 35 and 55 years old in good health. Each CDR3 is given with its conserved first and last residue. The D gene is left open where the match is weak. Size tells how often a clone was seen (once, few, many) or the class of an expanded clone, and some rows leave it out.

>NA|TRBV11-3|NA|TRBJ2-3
TGCGCCAGCAGTTTCGACTCGTCAGATACGCAGTATTTT
CASSFDSSDTQYF
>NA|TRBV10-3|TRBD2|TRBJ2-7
TGTGCCATCAGGTCCGGGACTAGCGTCATCGAGCAGTACTTC
CAIRSGTSVIEQYF
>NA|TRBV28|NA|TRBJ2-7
TGTGCCAGCGTCCGCGAACACGAGCAGTACTTC
CASVREHEQYF
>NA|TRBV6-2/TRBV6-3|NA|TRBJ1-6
TGTGCCAGCAGTTACTCGAATTCACCCCTCCACTTT
CASSYSNSPLHF
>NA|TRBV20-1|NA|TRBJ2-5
TGCAGTGCTAGTGGGCTACCGGGGGAGACCCAGTACTTC
CSASGLPGETQYF
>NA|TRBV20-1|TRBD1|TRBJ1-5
TGCAGTGCCAGAGGACAGGGATATCAGCCCCAGCATTTT
CSARGQGYQPQHF
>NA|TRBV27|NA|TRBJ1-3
TGTGCCAGCAGTTTAAGTGCGGGGTCCGGAAACACCATATATTTT
CASSLSAGSGNTIYF
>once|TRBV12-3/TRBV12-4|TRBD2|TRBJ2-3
TGTGCCAGCGTCTCTAGCGGTTCCAGGTCCACAGATACGCAGTATTTT
CASVSSGSRSTDTQYF
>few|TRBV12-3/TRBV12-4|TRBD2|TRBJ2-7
TGTGCCAGCACCGTAAAGGCATTAGCGGGTAGCTACGAGCAGTACTTC
CASTVKALAGSYEQYF
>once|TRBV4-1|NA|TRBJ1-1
TGCGCCAGCAGCCACCCGGCCAAGAACACTGAAGCTTTCTTT
CASSHPAKNTEAFF
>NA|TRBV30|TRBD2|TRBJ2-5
TGTGCCTGGAGTGTACAAGGTAGCGGGGCCGGAGGGACCCAGTACTTC
CAWSVQGSGAGGTQYF
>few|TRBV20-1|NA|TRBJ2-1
TGCAGTGCTAGAACTAGCAGCTACAATGAGCAGTTCTTC
CSARTSSYNEQFF
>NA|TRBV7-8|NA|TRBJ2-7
TGTGCCAGCAGCCCCAGCTCCCAGTCCTACGAGCAGTACTTC
CASSPSSQSYEQYF
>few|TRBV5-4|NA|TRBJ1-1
TGCGCCAGCAGCTCGGGTTCTAACACTGAAGCTTTCTTT
CASSSGSNTEAFF
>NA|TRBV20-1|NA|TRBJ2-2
TGCAGTGCTAACGGGAACACCGGGGAGCTGTTTTTT
CSANGNTGELFF
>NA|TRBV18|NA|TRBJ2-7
TGTGCCAGCTCACCCGGGACTTTAGACTACGAGCAGTACTTC
CASSPGTLDYEQYF
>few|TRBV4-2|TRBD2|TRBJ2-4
TGTGCCAGCAGCCAAGATCCGGGACTAACATTAGCCAAAAACATTCAGTACTTC
CASSQDPGLTLAKNIQYF
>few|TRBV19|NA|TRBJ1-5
TGTGCCAGTATCCCGCAGGGCGATAGCAATCAGCCCCAGCATTTT
CASIPQGDSNQPQHF
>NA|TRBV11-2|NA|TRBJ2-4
TGTGCCAGCAGCCGAGCCCTTACTACAGGGTCCAACATTCAGTACTTC
CASSRALTTGSNIQYF
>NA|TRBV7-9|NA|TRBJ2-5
TGTGCCAGCAGTCTCCATGGAGAGACCCAGTACTTC
CASSLHGETQYF
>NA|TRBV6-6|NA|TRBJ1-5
TGTGCCAGCAGTTTTATAACAGAGAATCAGCCCCAGCATTTT
CASSFITENQPQHF
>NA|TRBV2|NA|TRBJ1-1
TGTGCCAGCAGTTCCCTTATGAACACTGAAGCTTTCTTT
CASSSLMNTEAFF
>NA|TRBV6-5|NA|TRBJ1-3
TGTGCCAGCAGCCCGCAGGGCCCCTCCGGAAACACCATATATTTT
CASSPQGPSGNTIYF
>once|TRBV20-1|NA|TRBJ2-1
TGCAGTGCTAGAGAACCGGGACTGGGATCCAATGAGCAGTTCTTC
CSAREPGLGSNEQFF
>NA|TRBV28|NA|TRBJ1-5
TGTGCCAGCAAGGGAGGTAATCAGCCCCAGCATTTT
CASKGGNQPQHF
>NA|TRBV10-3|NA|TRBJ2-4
TGTGCCATCAGCCATGACAGTGGGGGAAACATTCAGTACTTC
CAISHDSGGNIQYF
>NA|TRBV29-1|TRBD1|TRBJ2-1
TGCAGCGCTACTCGACAGGGGACCTACAATGAGCAGTTCTTC
CSATRQGTYNEQFF
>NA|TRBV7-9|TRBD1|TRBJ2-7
TGTGCCAGCAGCTTAGAAGGACAGGGGAACGAGCAGTACTTC
CASSLEGQGNEQYF
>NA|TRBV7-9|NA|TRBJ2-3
TGTGCCAGCAGACGACAGGAGACAGATACGCAGTATTTT
CASRRQETDTQYF
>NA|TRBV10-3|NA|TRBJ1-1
TGTGCCATCCGCCCGCAGTGGACGAACACTGAAGCTTTCTTT
CAIRPQWTNTEAFF
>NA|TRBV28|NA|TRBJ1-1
TGTGCCAGCAGCCTTCCCCTACAGGGAAAGAGGAACACTGAAGCTTTCTTC
CASSLPLQGKRNTEAFF
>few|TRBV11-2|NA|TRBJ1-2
TGTGCCAGCAGCCATACTAAGGACAGCAACTATGGCTACACCTTC
CASSHTKDSNYGYTF
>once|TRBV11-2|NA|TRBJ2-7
TGTGCCAGCAGCTTAGTTCGGAGGGCAAGGGAGCAGTACTTC
CASSLVRRAREQYF
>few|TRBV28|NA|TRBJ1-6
TGTGCCAGCAGTTTGGAGAGCCTATATAATTCACCCCTCCACTTT
CASSLESLYNSPLHF
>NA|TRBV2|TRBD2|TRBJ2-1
TGTGCCAGCGGGACTAGCGGGAGTGTTAATGAGCAGTTCTTC
CASGTSGSVNEQFF
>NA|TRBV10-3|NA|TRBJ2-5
TGTGCCATCAGGCCGGGGACTGGCCAAGAGACCCAGTACTTC
CAIRPGTGQETQYF
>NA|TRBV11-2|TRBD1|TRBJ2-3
TGTGCCAGCAGCCGGTTGGAGACAGGGTTAACAGATACGCAGTGTTTT
CASSRLETGLTDTQCF
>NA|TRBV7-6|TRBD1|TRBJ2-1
TGTGCCAGCAGCCCCGGGGCGGACAGGGATCAGGGGGTCGAGGATGAGCAGTTCTTC
CASSPGADRDQGVEDEQFF
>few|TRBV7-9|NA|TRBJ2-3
TGTGCCAGCAGCGCCTCCGCAGGCACAACAGATACGCAGTATTTT
CASSASAGTTDTQYF
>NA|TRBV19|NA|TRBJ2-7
TGTGCCAGTAGTATACGGGCACCCTACGAGCAGTACTTC
CASSIRAPYEQYF
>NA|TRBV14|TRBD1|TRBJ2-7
TGTGCCAGCAGCCAAACTCGGTCGGACAGGCAGCAGTACTTC
CASSQTRSDRQQYF
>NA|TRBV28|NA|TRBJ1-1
TGTGCCAGCAGCGGGCCGGAGGGAGGGCCCATCGCTTTCTTT
CASSGPEGGPIAFF
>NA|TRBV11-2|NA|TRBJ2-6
TGTGCCAGCAGCTTCGGGGGCCGGTCTGGGGCCAACGTCCTGACTTTC
CASSFGGRSGANVLTF
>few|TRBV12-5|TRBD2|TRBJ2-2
TGTGCTAGTGGTTTGGTAGCTAGCGGGATGACCGGGGAGCTGTTTTTT
CASGLVASGMTGELFF
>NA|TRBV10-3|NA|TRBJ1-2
TGTGCCATCAACCCAGGGACCATGATGGACTACACCTTC
CAINPGTMMDYTF
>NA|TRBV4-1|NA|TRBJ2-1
TGCGCCAGCAGCCAAGTAGCACGCCCCAATGAGCAGTTCTTC
CASSQVARPNEQFF
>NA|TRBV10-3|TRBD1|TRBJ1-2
TGTGCCATCAGGGGACAGGACTATGGCTACACCTTC
CAIRGQDYGYTF
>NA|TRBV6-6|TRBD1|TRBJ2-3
TGTGCCAGCAGTTACCCCGGACAGGGAACAGATACGCAGTATTTT
CASSYPGQGTDTQYF
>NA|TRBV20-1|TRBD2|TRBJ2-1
TGCAGTGCTAGTCTGGGACTAGCATTAAATGAGCAGTTCTTC
CSASLGLALNEQFF
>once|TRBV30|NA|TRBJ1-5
TGTGCCTGGAGTACGCAGGGAGATCAGCCCCAGCATTTT
CAWSTQGDQPQHF
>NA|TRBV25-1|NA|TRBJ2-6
TGTGCCAGCATACGATCTGGGGCCAACGTCCTGACTTTC
CASIRSGANVLTF